This T cell receptor beta chain was recorded in a study of blood T cells in healthy people across ages. A few counts support this clonotype. Then a second PCR, running about 6 to 11 cycles, was carried out with a sample-barcoded 5' primer and a J-beta primer mix. Via MiXCR, TCRdb re-called the 5' RACE reads, giving one row per CDR3 protein. The sample carries around 1,000,000 distinct CDR3 sequences, approximately 25% recorded once. Russia was home to the donors, healthy Caucasian individuals aged roughly 6 to 90. From germline, CDR1 is SGDLS and CDR2 YYNGEE. The CDR3 length is 15 residues. V was pared by 2 bases and J by 3 bases, with 12 bases between. This sample was shared with a second study, whose subject was T cells of mothers and their children. That report notes: The donors comprised roughly 6 children and their three healthy Caucasian mothers. It was related mother-child pairs that showed slightly higher overlap than unrelated pairs, without reaching significance. Persistent microchimeric T cell clones were sought, and none were detected.

The chain is built from TRBV9 and TRBJ1-5; D gene ambiguous. This sequence was found in a girl aged 2 to 9 in good health. The sequenced sample was blood. CDR3 region: CASSVSGYPNQPQHF. The DNA for the CDR3 is TGTGCCAGCAGCGTGTCCGGGTATCCCAATCAGCCCCAGCATTTT.